Below, 15 T cell receptor beta chains from the same sample are listed, as sequenced in a study of cytomegalovirus exposure and HLA in healthy donors. TCRdb's table, derived via immunoSEQ multiplex PCR, lists solely in-frame clones and lacks some. Of some 150,000 clones listed, just under 90% were seen once; the top ten hold about 1.5%. Sequenced material: PBMCs. The receptors come from a woman between 25 and 40 years old in good health and CMV-seronegative.

V is TRBV7-9 and J is TRBJ2-5; TRBD2 matches 8 bases. The CDR3 sequence is 15 residues long. V shed 5 bases, J shed 4 bases, and the junction held 9 bases outside the gene matches. CDR1 SEHNR and CDR2 FQNEAQ come from the germline V gene (reference sequence). The CDR3 DNA reads TGTGCCAGCAGCCAGGGACCGGGGGGGGCAGAGACCCAGTACTTC. Its translation: CASSQGPGGAETQYF.

This rearrangement joins TRBV19 to TRBJ1-5; D perhaps matches TRBD1 (5 bases). Germline V gene sequence: CDR1 LNHDA, CDR2 SQIVND (reference sequence). Trimming took off 4 bases at V and 2 bases at J, with 9 bases between the two ends. This CDR3 spans 14 amino acids. CDR3 loop: CASSKRDRNQPQHF. DNA of the CDR3: TGTGCCAGTAGTAAGCGGGACCGCAATCAGCCCCAGCATTTT.

The V gene is TRBV29-1, the J gene TRBJ2-5; 7 bases are shared with TRBD2. Germline CDR1 and CDR2: SQVTM and ANQGSEA. The CDR3 length is 13 residues. J lost 2 bases, V lost 6 bases, and 6 bases had no gene match. CDR3: CSVAPSGQETQYF. The CDR3 coding sequence is TGCAGCGTAGCCCCTAGCGGTCAAGAGACCCAGTACTTC.

This chain joins TRBV4-1 and TRBJ2-1, with D possibly TRBD2 on 6 matching bases. V was pared by 3 bases and J by 10 bases, with 10 bases between. Looked up from germline, CDR1 is MGHRA and CDR2 is YSYEKL. The CDR3 covers 12 residues. The CDR3 spells CASSQRSGEQFF. The CDR3 DNA follows: TGCGCCAGCAGCCAGAGAAGCGGGGAGCAGTTCTTC.

This chain joins TRBV19 and TRBJ2-3; 8 positions agree with TRBD2. From germline, CDR1 is LNHDA and CDR2 SQIVND (reference sequence). V lost 8 bases, J lost 3 bases, and 10 bases stayed unmatched. This CDR3 has 15 amino acids. CDR3 in amino acids: CASLPYASGTDTQYF. The CDR3 DNA is TGTGCCAGTCTCCCTTACGCTAGCGGGACAGATACGCAGTATTTT.

The V call is TRBV5-1, the J call TRBJ1-3, with D possibly TRBD1 on 6 matching bases. Germline lookup yields CDR1 SGHRS and CDR2 YFSETQ. V gave up 1 base and J gave up 4 bases, with 9 bases separating them. The CDR3 sequence is 14 residues long. The CDR3 loop reads CASSLLQGGNTIYF. The CDR3 nucleotides are TGCGCCAGCAGCTTGTTACAGGGAGGAAACACCATATATTTT.

The chain carries TRBV4-1 and TRBJ2-2; 12 bases align to TRBD2. V lost 1 base to trimming and J lost 0 bases; unmatched junction nucleotides: 0. Germline V lookup: CDR1 MGHRA, CDR2 YSYEKL. CDR3 length equals 17 residues. The CDR3 bases are TGCGCCAGCAGCCAAGGGACTAGCGGGGCGAACACCGGGGAGCTGTTTTTT. Protein sequence: CASSQGTSGANTGELFF.

This rearrangement joins TRBV6-1 to TRBJ2-2, with D possibly TRBD1 on 6 matching bases. V lost 2 bases and J lost 5, with 21 bases in between. Germline V gives CDR1 MNHNS, CDR2 SASEGT. This CDR3 has 18 amino acids. The CDR3 protein is CASSEFRTVYVGTGELFF. CDR3 in DNA: TGTGCCAGCAGTGAATTCAGGACAGTTTATGTGGGGACCGGGGAGCTGTTTTTT.

This clone was recorded a few times. The chain carries TRBV18 and TRBJ1-5; no clear D gene. The germline CDR1 and CDR2 sequences are KGHSH and LQKENI. V lost 3 bases, J lost 5 bases, and 8 bases lay in between. The CDR3 has 13 amino acids. CDR3 in DNA: TGTGCCAGCTCACCTAATCTCGATCAGCCCCAGCATTTT. Translated: CASSPNLDQPQHF.

This clone was counted a few times. V and J are TRBV6-1 and TRBJ1-2; 7 bases align to TRBD1. This CDR3 is built from 15 residues. The ends lost 10 bases at V and 5 bases at J; junction bases unmatched: 16. Germline CDR1 reads MNHNS; CDR2 reads SASEGT. This CDR3 reads CATLGQLGSFYGYTF. CDR3 nucleotides: TGTGCCACGTTGGGACAGTTGGGATCCTTTTATGGCTACACCTTC.

The gene calls are TRBV6-1 and TRBJ1-2; D might be TRBD1 (5 bases). Germline CDR1 reads MNHNS; CDR2 reads SASEGT. The V and J ends lost 6 bases and 8 bases respectively, with 19 bases between them. CDR3 length: 14 residues. The CDR3 protein is CASRGAGVPRGYTF. DNA for the CDR3: TGTGCCAGCAGAGGAGCGGGGGTCCCCCGAGGCTACACCTTC.

This sequence joins TRBV7-2 and TRBJ2-3; 7 bases fit TRBD2. The CDR3 runs to 17 residues. Germline V gene data show CDR1 as SGHTA and CDR2 as FQGNSA. The V segment lost 3 bases and the J segment 2 bases; nucleotides outside the gene matches: 11. The CDR3 spells CASSLPGLGDLTDTQYF. DNA for the CDR3: TGTGCCAGCAGCTTGCCAGGACTAGGGGACCTCACAGATACGCAGTATTTT.

The chain recombines TRBV4-3 with TRBJ1-1; no clear D. Looked up from germline, CDR1 is LGHNA and CDR2 is YSLEER. The CDR3 consists of 13 residues. Trimming took 0 bases from V and 11 from J, leaving 13 bases between them. The chain's CDR3 is CASSQDGGENAFF. CDR3 nucleotides: TGCGCCAGCAGCCAAGATGGCGGGGAAAATGCTTTCTTT.

The DNA of the CDR3 is TGTGCCAGCAGCACGCGGGATAATTCACCCCTCCACTTT. Translation gives CASSTRDNSPLHF. This chain connects TRBV6-6 to TRBJ1-6; D is uncertain. V was cut by 6 bases and J by 5 bases, with 8 bases left in between. CDR3 length: 13 amino acids. Germline values: CDR1 MNHNY, CDR2 SVGAGI (reference sequence).

The chain carries TRBV18 and TRBJ1-1; 8 bases are a match to TRBD1. With V trimmed by 5 bases and J by 7 bases, 6 bases remained unmatched. This CDR3 has 13 amino acids. Germline lookup yields CDR1 KGHSH and CDR2 LQKENI. CDR3 residues: CASSSDRGIEAFF. CDR3 bases: TGTGCCAGCTCATCAGACAGGGGCATTGAAGCTTTCTTT.